This T cell receptor (beta chain) is drawn from a study of human T cells and chemical hapten exposure. CDR3 length: 16 residues. CDR1 is SGHDT, CDR2 YYEEEE, per germline. J gave up 5 bases and V 4 bases, and 14 bases lay outside the gene matches. The study's findings and limits: Those TCRs sitting above 1 in 1000 frequency stayed the same with DPC sensitization.

Individual cDNA molecules each carried unique molecular identifiers attached by the library. Per the original methods: A per-sample median of around 91,000 TCRs was observed, with counts ranging from about 23,224 to 690,600. Via MiXCR, TCRdb re-called the RACE reads, giving one row per CDR3 protein. TCRdb, rather than the study authors, made the V and J calls. Of fewer than 100,000 distinct CDR3 sequences in the sample, 7% to 9.5% were seen once. For this clonotype: What it binds is unknown.

Time point specified: healthy volunteer bleed at 6 weeks. Before extraction, the whole blood was not fractionated, and total RNA was taken from it. Input material: whole blood. The chain couples TRBV5-6 to TRBJ2-7; 8 positions match TRBD2. The receptor's source is a female donor in good health. Some clones in this sample may be carry-over from other donors' samples. In DNA, the CDR3 is TGTGCCAGCAGCCATACACCGGGACTAGGACCGGACGAGCAGTACTTC. Translated, it gives CASSHTPGLGPDEQYF.